This record concerns one T cell receptor beta chain sequence. The antigen remains unidentified. Sequenced by immunoSEQ multiplex PCR; TCRdb stores in-frame clones only, minus some. The top ten hold 15% to 19% of the sample, which has more than 65,000 clones, over 90% seen once. This specimen belongs to a study of OX40 agonist ivuxolimab in advanced cancers. Study-wide context: Enrolled patients in dose escalation had cancers that were hepatocellular carcinoma, melanoma, renal cell or head and neck cancer. Eligibility admitted prior anti-PD-1, anti-PD-L1 or anti-CTLA-4 therapy; around 38% had some. Study-wide results and limits: At doses 0.1 to 3.0 mg/kg, CD4+ and CD8+ clones expanded.

Collection of blood occurred at baseline, at cycle 4 day 1, and at cycle 7 day 1. Trimming stripped 0 bases from V and 4 bases from J, with 3 bases between. CDR3 length: 13 amino acids. Germline V CDR1 and CDR2: MNHEY, SMNVEV (reference sequence). The sequenced sample was CD4+ or CD8+ T cells sorted from blood, obtained in a trial of the OX40 agonist ivuxolimab. This chain links TRBV27 with TRBJ2-2; D remains ambiguous. The receptor was derived from an adult with an advanced solid tumor such as melanoma, head and neck, liver or kidney cancer. The CDR3 nucleotides read TGTGCCAGCAGTTTATCAGGCACCGGGGAGCTGTTTTTT. This encodes CASSLSGTGELFF.